These T cell receptor beta chains were read from a single sample in a study of Tregs in tolerant kidney transplant recipients. Measured with immunoSEQ multiplex PCR; TCRdb has only the in-frame clones, and not every one. The profile shows tens of thousands of clones, 84% of them singletons. Sequencing was done on a sample of CD4+ T cells from blood. Receptors originate from a human donor in good health. The CDR3 runs from the conserved cysteine through the conserved F or W. Each record gives: V gene, CDR3 protein.

TRBV7-2 | CASSSYLGLAYTQYF
TRBV6-5 | CASPQGQNEQYF
TRBV2 | CASIGFWDRGNSPLHF
TRBV15 | CATSSSYQETQYF
TRBV19 | CASSSPGLPYQSYNEQFF
TRBV7-3 | CASSLGSYNEQFF
TRBV19 | CASRTLSGNTIYF
TRBV4-1 | CASSQDEPGGVEQYF
TRBV7-6 | CASSLGAGMASGNTIYF
TRBV10-3 | CAISAFGGSTDTQYF
TRBV29-1 | CSVPLGGRGDYGYTF
TRBV7-2 | CASSLSGDIYEQFF
TRBV6-5 | CASALRGGDTQYF
TRBV5-4 | CASSIAAGTQYF
TRBV5-4 | CASSFRQGNLMNTEAFF
TRBV7-2 | CASSLFPGGTLGTDTQYF
TRBV7-2 | CASSLYRTSQETQYF
TRBV4-1 | CASSQFSSGNTGELFF
TRBV7-9 | CASSQDPPGSGYEQYF
TRBV9 | CASSPTWGTDYTF
TRBV18 | CASSPGYTRSNQPQHF
TRBV6-5 | CASRSRYTEAFF
TRBV18 | CASSPELLSTDTQYF
TRBV5-1 | CASSLGTGPSGANVLTF
TRBV29-1 | CSVGGRPHTDTQYF